The sequence of this TCR beta chain was determined in a study of blood T cell repertoires in COVID-19. The protocol was immunoSEQ multiplex PCR, while the TCRdb copy is restricted to in-frame clones and leaves out a portion. The data hold under 300,000 clones, with roughly 80% observed a single time. The origin of this receptor is a woman under 30 with acute or convalescent COVID-19. The material sequenced was peripheral blood.

In DNA form, the CDR3 reads TGTGCCAGCAGTTACGGCACCGAGCAGTTCTTC. Translating it yields CASSYGTEQFF. The chain recombines TRBV6-5 with TRBJ2-1; D uncertain. Per germline, CDR1 MNHEY and CDR2 SVGAGI. V lost 2 bases and J lost 10, with 6 bases in between. The CDR3 covers 11 residues.